This T cell receptor (beta chain) was sequenced in a study of T cells in Graves' hyperthyroidism and ophthalmopathy (dated by TCRdb to the late 2010s). For the study in its entirety: Peripheral blood was sampled at the time of initial diagnosis, prior to any treatment. To identify distinguishing TCR V-J signatures, a discovery cohort of about 100 patients was used, comprising 43 with Graves' ophthalmopathy and roughly 60 with stable Graves' hyperthyroidism. Prospective prediction of ophthalmopathy was tested in an independent validation cohort consisting of fewer than 20 hyperthyroidism patients and some 15 patients who later progressed to ophthalmopathy. For training and testing, the 100 or so patients in the discovery cohort were randomly divided in a 7:3 ratio. In addition, the study compared T-cell repertoires in thyroid tissue and in blood from several Graves' hyperthyroidism patients. After blood sampling, hyperthyroidism patients were treated with methimazole at a starting dose of 30 mg daily, and ophthalmopathy patients were treated with high-dose intravenous methylprednisolone. According to the paper, TCR Vbeta CDR3 sequencing was carried out on over 130 peripheral blood samples, which came from more than 40 ophthalmopathy, around 75 hyperthyroidism and about 17 progressor patients.

Overall study outcomes, separate from this receptor: In validation, the model predicted progression to ophthalmopathy with approximately 71% sensitivity and roughly 75% specificity, a median of approximately 6.5 months before onset. A 13 V-J signature model separated ophthalmopathy from stable hyperthyroidism, with around 91% sensitivity and 81% to 83% specificity in cross-validation and 80%/75% in testing. Most expanded thyroid clonotypes (frequency above 0.001) were also detected in blood, a finding suggesting that blood repertoires may reflect thyroid immune responses. No statistical method was used to set the sample size in advance, and investigators knew the group allocation.

The TCR beta CDR3 regions were amplified from the RNA transcripts. The first round of RT-PCR for the TCR CDR3 was performed with the HTBI primer set and the Qiagen OneStep RT-PCR kit. Libraries were constructed in a second round of multiplex PCR, after which size selection and purification were carried out. Sequencing of the libraries was done on an Illumina HiSeq2000 using paired-end 100 bp reads. The study's processing was this. Raw data were processed with SOAPnuke, discarding reads with adapters, uncalled bases, mean Phred below 15, or no exact constant-primer or identifier match. High-quality paired reads were merged using COPE v1.2.5, and each unique nucleotide sequence was defined as a clonotype. Clonotypes were aligned to IMGT TRBV, TRBD and TRBJ reference segments using MiTCR v1.1. Only V-J combinations with frequency above 0.0001, covering about 99% of repertoires, were analysed. A TCS score was defined as the ratio between F50 (clonal expansion) and ExV (chaos), using BLOSUM62-based TCRdist between CDR3 peptides within each V-J. Welch's t-statistics and random forest reduced around 520 V-J features to 10 to 15, which were used in a naive Bayes classifier (R e1071). TCRdb's own reprocessing of the public reads used fastp at Q25 and MiXCR and kept productive beta chains. Identical CDR3 protein sequences are pooled into one entry, listed with their most common genes and DNA. Clone size and V and J calls follow TCRdb, not the original study. The sample yields some 350,000 distinct CDR3 sequences; about 15% were counted once. Clones ranked in the top ten supply approximately 19% of the sample.

Turning to this clonotype: There is no known antigen for this receptor. No base qualities exist here, and no much larger clone lies one base off it.

After removal of 6 bases from V and 3 bases from J, the junction retains 10 bases not matched to a gene. CDR1 and CDR2 were assigned from the germline V gene (reference sequence) as DFQATT and SNEGSKA. The CDR3, from cysteine to phenylalanine, totals 16 residues. This entry keeps only the CDR3 DNA: 48 bases, framed from base 1. In the ophthalmopathy patients, disease was moderately to severely active, with a Clinical Activity Score of 3 or more, a NOSPECS grade of 4 or more, and a duration of less than 3 months. Any patient with an uncontrolled infection, another autoimmune disease, pregnancy or lactation was excluded. Clinical symptoms, serum thyroxine and TRAb, thyroid ultrasound, and orbital computed tomography formed the basis for the diagnoses. Ficoll-Paque density gradient centrifugation was used to isolate PBMCs from about 9.4 ml of fresh peripheral blood. Total RNA was extracted using Trizol reagent, and RNA quality was assessed on an Agilent 2100 Bioanalyzer.

The sample consisted of blood. The receptor was isolated from an older woman with Graves' ophthalmopathy. The chain links TRBV20-1 with TRBJ1-5, with TRBD1 matching 11 junction bases. The CDR3 sequence is CSANPGTGGLNQPQHF. The nucleotide sequence is given as TGCAGTGCGAACCCCGGGACAGGGGGGCTCAATCAGCCCCAGCATTTT.